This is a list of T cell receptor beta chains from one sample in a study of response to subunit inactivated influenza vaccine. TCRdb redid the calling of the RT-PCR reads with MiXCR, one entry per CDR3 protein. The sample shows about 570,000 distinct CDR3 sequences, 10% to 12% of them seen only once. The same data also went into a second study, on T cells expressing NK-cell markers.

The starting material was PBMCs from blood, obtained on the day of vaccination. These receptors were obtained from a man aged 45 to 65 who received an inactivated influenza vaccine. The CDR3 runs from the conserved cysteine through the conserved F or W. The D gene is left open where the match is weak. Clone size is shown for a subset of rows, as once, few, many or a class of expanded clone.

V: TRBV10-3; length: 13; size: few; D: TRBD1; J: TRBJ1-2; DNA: TGTGCCATCAGTGACTGGGACAGAAACGGCTACACCTTC; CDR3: CAISDWDRNGYTF
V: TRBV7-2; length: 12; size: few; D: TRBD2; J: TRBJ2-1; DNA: TGTGCCAGCAGCTTAGAAGCGGGAGTCGCTTTCTTC; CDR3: CASSLEAGVAFF
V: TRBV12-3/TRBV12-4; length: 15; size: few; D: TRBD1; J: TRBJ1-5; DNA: TGTGCCAGCAACTCTCGAGGACAGGGCGAGGAGCCCCAGCATTTT; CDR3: CASNSRGQGEEPQHF
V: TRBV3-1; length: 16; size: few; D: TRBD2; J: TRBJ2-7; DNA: TGTGCCAGCAGCCAAGATATCCAGCGGGGTACCTACGAGCAGTACTTC; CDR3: CASSQDIQRGTYEQYF
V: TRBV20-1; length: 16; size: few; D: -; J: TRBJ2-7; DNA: TGCAGCGTTGGGGCAAGCCCGGGACTTAAAGCCTACGAGCAGTACTTC; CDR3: CSVGASPGLKAYEQYF
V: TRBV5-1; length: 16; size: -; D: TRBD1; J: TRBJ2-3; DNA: TGCGCCAGCAGCTTGGGGACAGGGGGGATCGCAGATACGCAGTATTTT; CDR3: CASSLGTGGIADTQYF
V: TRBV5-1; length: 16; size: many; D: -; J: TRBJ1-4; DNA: TGCGCCAGCAGCTTGGATGGCCCAGCGAGGAATGAAAAACTGTTTTTT; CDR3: CASSLDGPARNEKLFF
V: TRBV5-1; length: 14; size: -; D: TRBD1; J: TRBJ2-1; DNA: TGCGCCAGCAGCCGGGACAGCAGTCACAATGAGCAGTTCTTC; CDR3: CASSRDSSHNEQFF
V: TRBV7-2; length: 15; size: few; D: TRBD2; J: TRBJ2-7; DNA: TGTGCCAGCAGCTCTAGCGGATACTCCTCCTACGAGCAGTACTTC; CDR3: CASSSSGYSSYEQYF
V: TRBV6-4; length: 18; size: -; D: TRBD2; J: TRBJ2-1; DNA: TGTGCCAGCAGTGTCTTTCCCCCGGGGACTAGGCGCGTCTATGAGCAGTTCTTC; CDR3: CASSVFPPGTRRVYEQFF
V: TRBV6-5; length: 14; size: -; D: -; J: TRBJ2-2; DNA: TGTGCCAGCAGTTACTCCACCACACCCGGGGAGCTGTTTTTT; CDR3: CASSYSTTPGELFF
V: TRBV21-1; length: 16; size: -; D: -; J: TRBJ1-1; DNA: TGTGCCAGCAGCAAATTGCCGCTGGGAAGCGTCACTGAAGCTTTCTTT; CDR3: CASSKLPLGSVTEAFF
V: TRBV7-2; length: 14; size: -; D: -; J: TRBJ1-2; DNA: TGTGCCAGCAGCTTAGAAACACCTAACTATGGCTACACCTTC; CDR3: CASSLETPNYGYTF
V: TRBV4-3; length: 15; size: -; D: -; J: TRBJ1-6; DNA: TGCGCCAGCAGCCAAGAAGGGTCCTATAATTCACCCCTCCACTTT; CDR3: CASSQEGSYNSPLHF
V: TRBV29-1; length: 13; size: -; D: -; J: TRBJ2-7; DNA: TGCAGCGTCCCCGGGACGACTTCCTACGAGCAGTACTTC; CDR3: CSVPGTTSYEQYF
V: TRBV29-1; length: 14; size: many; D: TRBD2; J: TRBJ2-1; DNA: TGCAGCGTTGTCTCGGGAGGGCCCTACAATGAGCAGTTCTTC; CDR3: CSVVSGGPYNEQFF
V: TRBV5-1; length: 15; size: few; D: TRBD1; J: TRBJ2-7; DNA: TGCGCCAGCAGCTCCACAGGGGCGGTCTCCTACGAGCAGTACTTC; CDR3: CASSSTGAVSYEQYF
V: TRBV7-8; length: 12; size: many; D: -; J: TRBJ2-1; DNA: TGTGCCAGCAGCCCAGAGCACAATGAGCAGTTCTTC; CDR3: CASSPEHNEQFF
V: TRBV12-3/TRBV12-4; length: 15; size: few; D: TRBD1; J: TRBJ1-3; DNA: TGTGCCAGCAGCTTAATAGGGGGCGGAGGAAACACCATATATTTT; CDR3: CASSLIGGGGNTIYF
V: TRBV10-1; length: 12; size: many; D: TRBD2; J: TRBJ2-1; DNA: TGTGCCAGCAGCGGGGACTACAATGAGCAGTTCTTC; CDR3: CASSGDYNEQFF
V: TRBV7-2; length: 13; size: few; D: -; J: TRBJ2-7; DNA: TGTGCCAGCAGCTTAGTTCCGCGGGACGAGCAGTACTTC; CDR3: CASSLVPRDEQYF
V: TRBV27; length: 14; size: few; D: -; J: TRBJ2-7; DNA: TGTGCCAGCAGTTCCCAGGGAAGCGCGGACGAGCAGTACTTC; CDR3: CASSSQGSADEQYF
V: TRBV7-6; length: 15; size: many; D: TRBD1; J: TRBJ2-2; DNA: TGTGCCAGCAGCTTAGGGACAGGGGGCATCGGGGAGCTGTTTTTT; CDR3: CASSLGTGGIGELFF
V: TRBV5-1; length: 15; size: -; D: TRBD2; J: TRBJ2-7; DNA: TGCGCCAGCAGCCCGGAGGCGGGAGTATCCTACGAGCAGTACTTC; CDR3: CASSPEAGVSYEQYF
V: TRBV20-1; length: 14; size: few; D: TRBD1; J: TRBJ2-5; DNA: TGCAGTGCCGAGGGACAGGGGGGTGGCGAGACCCAGTACTTC; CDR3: CSAEGQGGGETQYF
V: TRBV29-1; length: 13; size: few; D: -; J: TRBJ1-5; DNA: TGCAGCGTCGGCGGGGGTAGCAATCAGCCCCAGCATTTT; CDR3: CSVGGGSNQPQHF
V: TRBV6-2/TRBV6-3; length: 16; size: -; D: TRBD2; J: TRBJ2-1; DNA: TGTGCCAGCAGTACGGACGGGGGGGTCTTTGGGGCTGAGCAGTTCTTC; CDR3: CASSTDGGVFGAEQFF
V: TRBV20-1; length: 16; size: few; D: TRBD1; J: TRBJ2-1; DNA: TGCAGTGCTAGAGCCCGGACAGGGTCCTCCTACAATGAGCAGTTCTTC; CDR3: CSARARTGSSYNEQFF
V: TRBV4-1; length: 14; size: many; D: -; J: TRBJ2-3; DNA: TGCGCCAGCAGCCAAGTGGGTAACGCAGATACGCAGTATTTT; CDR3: CASSQVGNADTQYF
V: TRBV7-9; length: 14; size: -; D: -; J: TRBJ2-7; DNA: TGTGCCAGCTCCCCCGCGCTAGACTCCTACGAGCAGTACTTC; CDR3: CASSPALDSYEQYF
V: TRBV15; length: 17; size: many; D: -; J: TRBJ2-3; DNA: TGTGCCACCAGCAGAGACCCCGGGGTGCGGAGCACAGATACGCAGTATTTT; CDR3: CATSRDPGVRSTDTQYF
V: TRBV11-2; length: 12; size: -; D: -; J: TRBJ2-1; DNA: TGTGCCAGCAGCTTAAGCCTAGCGGAGCAGTTCTTC; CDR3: CASSLSLAEQFF
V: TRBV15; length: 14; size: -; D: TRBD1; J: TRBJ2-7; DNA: TGTGCCACCAGCAGAGGACAGGGGGATTACGAGCAGTACTTC; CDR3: CATSRGQGDYEQYF
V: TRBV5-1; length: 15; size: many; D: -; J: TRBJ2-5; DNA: TGCGCCAGCAGCTGGAGACTCGGAACCCAAGAGACCCAGTACTTC; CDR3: CASSWRLGTQETQYF
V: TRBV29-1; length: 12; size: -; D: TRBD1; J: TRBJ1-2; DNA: TGCAGCGTTCCCGGGACAGGGGATGGCTACACCTTC; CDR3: CSVPGTGDGYTF
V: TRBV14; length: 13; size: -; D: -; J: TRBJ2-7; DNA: TGTGCCAGCAGCCCGTCGCGGAGCTACGAGCAGTACTTC; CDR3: CASSPSRSYEQYF
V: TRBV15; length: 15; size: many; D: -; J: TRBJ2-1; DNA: TGTGCCACCAGCAGAGATCTTTCCGGTTACAATGAGCAGTTCTTC; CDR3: CATSRDLSGYNEQFF
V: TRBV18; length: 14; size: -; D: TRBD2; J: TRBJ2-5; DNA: TGTGCCAGCTCACCATATAAGGGAGGGGAGACCCAGTACTTC; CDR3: CASSPYKGGETQYF
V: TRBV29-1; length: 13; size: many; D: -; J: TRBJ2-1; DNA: TGCAGCGCCCGGGCCAATCTTGGCAATGAGCAGTTCTTC; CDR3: CSARANLGNEQFF
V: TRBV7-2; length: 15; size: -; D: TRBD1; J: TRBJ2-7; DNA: TGTGCCAGCAGCTTACCCCGGGACAGGAGTTTCGAGCAGTACTTC; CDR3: CASSLPRDRSFEQYF
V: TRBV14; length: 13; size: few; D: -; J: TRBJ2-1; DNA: TGTGCCAGCAGCCATGTGAATTTCAATGAGCAGTTCTTC; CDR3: CASSHVNFNEQFF
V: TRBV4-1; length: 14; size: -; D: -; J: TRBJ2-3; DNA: TGCGCCAGCAGCGGGCGGAGCCACACAGATACGCAGTATTTT; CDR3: CASSGRSHTDTQYF
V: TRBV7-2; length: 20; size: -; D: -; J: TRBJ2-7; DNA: TGTGCCAGCAGCTTAGCCACAGCTTCATTAAGAGGTCTAGGTCACTACGAGCAGTACTTC; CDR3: CASSLATASLRGLGHYEQYF
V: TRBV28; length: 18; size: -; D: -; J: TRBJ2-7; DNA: TGTGCCAGCAGTTTGGTGGGTGGAGGGTCTAGCGAAAGGAACGAGCAGTACTTC; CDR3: CASSLVGGGSSERNEQYF
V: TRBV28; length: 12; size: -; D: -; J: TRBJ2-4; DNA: TGTGCCAGCAGTCCGGTTAAGACCATTCAGTACTTC; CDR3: CASSPVKTIQYF